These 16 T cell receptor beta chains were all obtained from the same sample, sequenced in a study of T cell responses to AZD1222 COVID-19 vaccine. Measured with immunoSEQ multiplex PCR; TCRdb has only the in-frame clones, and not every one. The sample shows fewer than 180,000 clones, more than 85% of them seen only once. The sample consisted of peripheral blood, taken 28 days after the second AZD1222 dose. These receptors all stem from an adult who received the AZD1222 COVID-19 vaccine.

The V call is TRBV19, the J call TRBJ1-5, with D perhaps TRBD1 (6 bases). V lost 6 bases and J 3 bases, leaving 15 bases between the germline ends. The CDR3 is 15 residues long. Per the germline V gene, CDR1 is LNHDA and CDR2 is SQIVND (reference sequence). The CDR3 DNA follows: TGTGCCAGTAGACCGACAGGCCTTACCAATCAGCCCCAGCATTTT. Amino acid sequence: CASRPTGLTNQPQHF.

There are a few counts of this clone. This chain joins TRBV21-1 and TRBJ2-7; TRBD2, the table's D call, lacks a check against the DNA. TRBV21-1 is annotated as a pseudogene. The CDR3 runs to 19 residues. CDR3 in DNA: TGTGCCAGCAGCATAGGGTCCCCGGGCTTCGCGGGAGGTTGCCACGAGCAGTACTTC. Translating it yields CASSIGSPGFAGGCHEQYF.

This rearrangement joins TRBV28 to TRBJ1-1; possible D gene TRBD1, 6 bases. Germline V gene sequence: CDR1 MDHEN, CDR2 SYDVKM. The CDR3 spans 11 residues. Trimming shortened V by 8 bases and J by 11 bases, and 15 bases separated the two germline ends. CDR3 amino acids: CASAGQGPAFF. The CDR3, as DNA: TGTGCCAGCGCCGGGCAGGGGCCGGCTTTCTTT.

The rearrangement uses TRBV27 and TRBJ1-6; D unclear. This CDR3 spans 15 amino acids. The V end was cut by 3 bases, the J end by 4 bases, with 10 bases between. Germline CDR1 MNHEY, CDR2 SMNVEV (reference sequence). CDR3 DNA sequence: TGTGCCAGCAGTTTGCGCCTGCGGTATAATTCACCCCTCCACTTT. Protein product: CASSLRLRYNSPLHF.

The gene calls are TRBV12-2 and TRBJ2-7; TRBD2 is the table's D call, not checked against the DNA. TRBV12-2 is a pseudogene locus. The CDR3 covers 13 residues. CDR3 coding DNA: TGTGCAAGTCGCCCTCGGGGGGGCTACGAGCAGTACTTC. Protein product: CASRPRGGYEQYF.

DNA of the CDR3: TGTGCCAGCAGCTTAGGCAGCGTCTATAATTCACCCCTCCACTTT. Translation gives CASSLGSVYNSPLHF. The rearrangement uses TRBV11-2 and TRBJ1-6; D not resolved. The CDR3 extends over 15 amino acids. CDR1 and CDR2 from the germline V gene are SGHAT and FQNNGV. V dropped 1 base and J dropped 3 bases, with 7 bases sitting between them.

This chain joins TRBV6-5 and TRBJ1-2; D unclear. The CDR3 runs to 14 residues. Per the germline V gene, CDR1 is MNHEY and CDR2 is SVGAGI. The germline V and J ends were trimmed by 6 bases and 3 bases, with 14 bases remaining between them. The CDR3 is CASSKNSGHYGYTF. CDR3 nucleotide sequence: TGTGCCAGCAGCAAGAATTCGGGTCACTATGGCTACACCTTC.

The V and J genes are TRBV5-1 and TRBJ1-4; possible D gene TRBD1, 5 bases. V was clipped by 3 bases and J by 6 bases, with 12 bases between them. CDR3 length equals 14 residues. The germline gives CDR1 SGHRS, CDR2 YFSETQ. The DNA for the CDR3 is TGCGCCAGCAGCTGGTACAGGAGAGATGAAAAACTGTTTTTT. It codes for CASSWYRRDEKLFF.

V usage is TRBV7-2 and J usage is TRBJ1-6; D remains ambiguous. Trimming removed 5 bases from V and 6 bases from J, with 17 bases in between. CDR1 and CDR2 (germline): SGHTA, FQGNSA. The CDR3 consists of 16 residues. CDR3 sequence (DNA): TGTGCCAGCAGCCTCCTCCCTGGACGGACTAATTCACCCCTCCACTTT. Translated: CASSLLPGRTNSPLHF.

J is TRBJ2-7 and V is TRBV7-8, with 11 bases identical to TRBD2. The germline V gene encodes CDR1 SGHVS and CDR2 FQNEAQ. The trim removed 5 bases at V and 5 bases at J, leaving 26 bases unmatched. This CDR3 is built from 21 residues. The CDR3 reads CASSPDRVPGLAVRTTHEQYF. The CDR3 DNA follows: TGTGCCAGCAGCCCAGACAGGGTTCCGGGACTAGCGGTGAGGACAACCCACGAGCAGTACTTC. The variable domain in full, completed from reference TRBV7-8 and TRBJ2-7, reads GAGVSQSPRYKVAKRGQDVALRCDPISGHVSLFWYQQALGQGPEFLTYFQNEAQLDKSGLPSDRFFAERPEGSVSTLKIQRTQQEDSAVYLCASSPDRVPGLAVRTTHEQYFGPGTRLTVT.

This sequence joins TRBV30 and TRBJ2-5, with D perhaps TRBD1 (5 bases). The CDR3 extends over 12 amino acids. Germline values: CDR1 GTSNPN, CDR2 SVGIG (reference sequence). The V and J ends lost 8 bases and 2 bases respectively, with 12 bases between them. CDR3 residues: CAGSGAQETQYF. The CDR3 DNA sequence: TGTGCCGGTTCTGGGGCACAAGAGACCCAGTACTTC.

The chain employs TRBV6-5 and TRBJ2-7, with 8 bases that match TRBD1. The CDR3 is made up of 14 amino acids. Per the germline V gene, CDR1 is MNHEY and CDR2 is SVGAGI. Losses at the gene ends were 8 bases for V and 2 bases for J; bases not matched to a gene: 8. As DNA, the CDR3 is TGTGCCAGCTCTCCTCCGGGACAGGCCTACGAGCAGTACTTC. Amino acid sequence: CASSPPGQAYEQYF.

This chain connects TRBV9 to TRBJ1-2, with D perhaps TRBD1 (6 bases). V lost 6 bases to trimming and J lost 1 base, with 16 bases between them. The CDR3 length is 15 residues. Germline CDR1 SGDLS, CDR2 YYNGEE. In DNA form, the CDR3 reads TGTGCCAGCAACCCCTTCCGGGACAATAACTATGGCTACACCTTC. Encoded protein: CASNPFRDNNYGYTF.

The CDR3 sequence is CAWSVLSGLTQYF. CDR3 sequence (DNA): TGTGCCTGGAGTGTTCTGTCAGGGCTAACCCAGTACTTC. J is TRBJ2-5 and V is TRBV30; possible D gene TRBD1, 5 bases. The CDR3 is 13 residues long. Germline values: CDR1 GTSNPN, CDR2 SVGIG (reference sequence). V was clipped by 0 bases and J by 8 bases, with 13 bases between them.

The CDR3 nucleotides read TGTGCCAGCAGAAGTGCCACAGGTCTCAACGAGCAGTACTTC. The encoded protein is CASRSATGLNEQYF. This chain joins TRBV28 and TRBJ2-7; possibly TRBD1 for D (5 bases). Between the trimmed V and J ends, which lost 6 bases and 5 bases, there was a span of 17 bases. The CDR3 runs to 14 residues. Germline CDR1 reads MDHEN; CDR2 reads SYDVKM.

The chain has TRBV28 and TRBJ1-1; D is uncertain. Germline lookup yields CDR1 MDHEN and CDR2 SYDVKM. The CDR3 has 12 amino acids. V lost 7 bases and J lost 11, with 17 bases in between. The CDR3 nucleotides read TGTGCCAGCACGTCTAACATCCTTTGGGCTTTCTTT. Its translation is CASTSNILWAFF.